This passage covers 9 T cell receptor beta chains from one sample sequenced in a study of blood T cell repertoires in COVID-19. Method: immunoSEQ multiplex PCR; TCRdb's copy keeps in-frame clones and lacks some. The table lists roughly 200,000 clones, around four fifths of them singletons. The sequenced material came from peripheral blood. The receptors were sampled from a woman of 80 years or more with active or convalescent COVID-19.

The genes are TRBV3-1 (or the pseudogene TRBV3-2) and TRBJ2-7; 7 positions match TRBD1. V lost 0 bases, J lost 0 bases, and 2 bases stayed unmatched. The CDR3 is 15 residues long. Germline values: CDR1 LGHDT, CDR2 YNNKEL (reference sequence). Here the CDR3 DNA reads TGTGCCAGCAGCCAAGAATGGGACAGCTCCTACGAGCAGTACTTC. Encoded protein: CASSQEWDSSYEQYF.

The CDR3 nucleotides are TGCGCCAGCAGCTACGACAGGAACACTGAAGCTTTCTTT. Amino acid sequence: CASSYDRNTEAFF. This chain connects TRBV5-1 to TRBJ1-1; a possible D gene is TRBD1 (5 bases). This CDR3 is 13 amino acids long. V lost 3 bases and J 1 base, leaving 7 bases between the germline ends. Germline assignment: CDR1 SGHRS and CDR2 YFSETQ.

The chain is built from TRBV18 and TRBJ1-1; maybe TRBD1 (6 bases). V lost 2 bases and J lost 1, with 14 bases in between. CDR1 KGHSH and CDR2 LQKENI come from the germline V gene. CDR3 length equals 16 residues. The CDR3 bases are TGTGCCAGCTCACCATTTTCCGGACAGTCGAACACTGAAGCTTTCTTT. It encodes CASSPFSGQSNTEAFF.

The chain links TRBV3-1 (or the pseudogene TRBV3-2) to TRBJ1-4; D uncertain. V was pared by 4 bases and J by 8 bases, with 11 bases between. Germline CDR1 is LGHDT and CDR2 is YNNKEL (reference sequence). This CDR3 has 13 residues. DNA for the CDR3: TGTGCCAGCAGCCCCAGCGGAGGAGAAAAACTGTTTTTT. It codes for CASSPSGGEKLFF.

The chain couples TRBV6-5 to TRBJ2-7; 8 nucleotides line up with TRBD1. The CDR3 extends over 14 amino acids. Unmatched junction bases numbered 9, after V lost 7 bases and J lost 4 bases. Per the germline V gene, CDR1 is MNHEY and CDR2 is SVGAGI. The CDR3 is CASTQDRVGYEQYF. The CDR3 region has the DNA TGTGCCAGCACCCAGGACAGGGTTGGTTACGAGCAGTACTTC.

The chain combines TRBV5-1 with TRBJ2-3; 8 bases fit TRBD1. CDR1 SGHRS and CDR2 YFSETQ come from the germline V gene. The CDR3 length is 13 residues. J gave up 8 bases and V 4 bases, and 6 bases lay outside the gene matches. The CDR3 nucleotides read TGCGCCAGCAGCACAGACAGGGGCGGTACGCAGTATTTT. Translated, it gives CASSTDRGGTQYF.

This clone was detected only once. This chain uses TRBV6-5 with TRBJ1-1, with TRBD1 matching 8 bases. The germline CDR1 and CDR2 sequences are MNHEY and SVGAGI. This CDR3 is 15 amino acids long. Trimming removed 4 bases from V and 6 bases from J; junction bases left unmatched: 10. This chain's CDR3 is CASSSPGGRDSEAFF. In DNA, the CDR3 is TGTGCCAGCAGTTCTCCAGGGGGCAGAGATTCTGAAGCTTTCTTT.

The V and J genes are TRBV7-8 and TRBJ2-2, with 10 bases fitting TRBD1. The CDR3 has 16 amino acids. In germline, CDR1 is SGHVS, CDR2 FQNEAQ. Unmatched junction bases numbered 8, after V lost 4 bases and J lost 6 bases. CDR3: CASSSTRDRGPGELFF. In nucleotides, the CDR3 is TGTGCCAGCAGCTCTACCCGGGACAGGGGACCCGGGGAGCTGTTTTTT.

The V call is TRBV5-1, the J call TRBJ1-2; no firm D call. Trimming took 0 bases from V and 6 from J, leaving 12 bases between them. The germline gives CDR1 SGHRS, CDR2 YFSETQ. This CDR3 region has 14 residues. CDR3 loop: CASSLGSVGDGYTF. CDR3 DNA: TGCGCCAGCAGCTTGGGTTCGGTGGGAGATGGCTACACCTTC.